A selection of T cell receptor beta chains follows, all from one sample in a study of CD8+ T cells in alopecia areata. Repertoires were generated with immunoSEQ multiplex PCR, while TCRdb's copy carries only in-frame clones and drops some. The sample lists fewer than 80,000 clones, approximately 64% seen once, with approximately 15% in the top ten. Sequenced here: CD8+ T cells sorted from blood, sampled at week 0. The receptor set was obtained from a human donor with alopecia areata. Both conserved end residues are part of each CDR3. The D gene is left open where the match is weak. Clone size is stated in some rows and not others, as once, few, many or a class when expanded.

d_call clone_size j_call v_call cdr3_aa cdr3_nt
NA few TRBJ2-1 TRBV29-1 CSVEGPASEQFF TGCAGCGTTGAAGGCCCCGCCAGTGAGCAGTTCTTC
TRBD1 NA TRBJ1-5 TRBV19 CASELGTGGQPQHF TGTGCCAGCGAATTGGGGACAGGAGGCCAGCCCCAGCATTTT
TRBD2 NA TRBJ2-5 TRBV7-7 CASSLEVGGALKTQYF TGTGCCAGCAGCTTAGAAGTCGGGGGGGCCTTGAAGACCCAGTACTTC
TRBD1 NA TRBJ2-3 TRBV30 CAWSTGQGGETQYF TGTGCCTGGAGTACGGGACAGGGGGGAGAGACGCAGTATTTT
NA few TRBJ2-7 TRBV30 CAWSRRGPYEQYF TGTGCCTGGAGTCGACGAGGGCCCTACGAGCAGTACTTC
TRBD1 NA TRBJ2-7 TRBV7-9 CASSKVDRASYEQYF TGTGCCAGCAGTAAGGTGGACAGGGCCTCCTACGAGCAGTACTTC
NA NA TRBJ1-1 TRBV4-3 CASSQDGIGGTEAFF TGCGCCAGCAGCCAAGATGGCATTGGGGGCACTGAAGCTTTCTTT
NA few TRBJ2-7 TRBV7-9 CASSRGQPEQYF TGTGCCAGCAGCAGAGGACAGCCCGAGCAGTACTTC
TRBD2 NA TRBJ2-3 TRBV5-1 CASSLGLAGNTDTQYF TGCGCCAGCAGCTTGGGTCTAGCGGGCAACACAGATACGCAGTATTTT
TRBD1 few TRBJ1-5 TRBV5-6 CASSLTGDQPQHF TGTGCCAGCAGCTTGACAGGGGATCAGCCCCAGCATTTT
TRBD1 NA TRBJ2-1 TRBV4-1 CASSPRQGASYNEQFF TGCGCCAGCAGCCCAAGACAGGGGGCATCCTACAATGAGCAGTTCTTC
NA NA TRBJ1-6 TRBV5-6 CASSGGGSPLHF TGTGCCAGCAGCGGCGGGGGCTCACCCCTCCACTTT
TRBD2 NA TRBJ2-7 TRBV15 CATSEGLGTYEQYF TGTGCCACCAGCGAGGGACTAGGTACCTACGAGCAGTACTTC
NA NA TRBJ2-1 TRBV4-3 CASSPDGVLGSNEQFF TGCGCCAGCAGCCCCGATGGGGTCCTTGGTTCCAATGAGCAGTTCTTC
NA NA TRBJ2-3 TRBV15 CATSRIPPGPGTDTQYF TGTGCCACCAGCAGAATCCCGCCGGGACCGGGAACAGATACGCAGTATTTT
TRBD1 NA TRBJ1-2 TRBV4-3 CASSQDRGQGYYGYTF TGCGCCAGCAGCCAAGATAGGGGACAGGGGTACTATGGCTACACCTTC
NA NA TRBJ1-2 TRBV11-2 CASSSFSGGYGYTF TGTGCCAGCAGCTCCTTTTCCGGGGGCTATGGCTACACCTTC
NA NA TRBJ1-6 TRBV27 CASRGYYNSPLHF TGTGCCAGCAGAGGATACTATAATTCACCCCTCCACTTT
NA NA TRBJ2-7 TRBV7-6 CASSLASAYEQYF TGTGCCAGCAGCTTAGCTAGCGCGTACGAGCAGTACTTC
TRBD1 NA TRBJ1-6 TRBV29-1 CSVRYGTGRSPLHF TGCAGCGTCCGCTACGGGACAGGACGTTCACCCCTCCACTTT
NA NA TRBJ1-2 TRBV7-9 CASSLSGSGKDGYTF TGTGCCAGCAGCCTCTCGGGATCAGGGAAGGACGGCTACACCTTC
TRBD1 NA TRBJ2-7 TRBV30 CAWSVKYGQAYEQYF TGTGCCTGGAGTGTAAAGTACGGACAGGCTTACGAGCAGTACTTC
TRBD1 NA TRBJ2-1 TRBV4-3 CASSQDMGQGYNEQFF TGCGCCAGCAGCCAAGATATGGGACAGGGCTACAATGAGCAGTTCTTC
NA NA TRBJ2-5 TRBV28 CASTQQETQYF TGTGCCAGCACTCAACAAGAGACCCAGTACTTC
NA NA TRBJ2-7 TRBV27 CASSLKGFQYEQYF TGTGCCAGCAGTCTAAAGGGGTTTCAGTACGAGCAGTACTTC
NA NA TRBJ1-1 TRBV29-1 CSVVRPGWVFRAFF TGCAGCGTTGTACGGCCAGGGTGGGTCTTTAGGGCTTTCTTT
TRBD1 NA TRBJ2-3 TRBV5-6 CASSLSPGQGVQDTQYF TGTGCCAGCAGCTTGAGTCCGGGACAGGGCGTTCAAGATACGCAGTATTTT
TRBD2 NA TRBJ2-1 TRBV13 CASSVLTSGTNNEQFF TGTGCCAGCAGCGTCCTCACTAGCGGGACTAACAATGAGCAGTTCTTC
TRBD1 NA TRBJ1-1 TRBV7-6 CASSLLDRSDTEAFF TGTGCCAGCAGCTTGTTGGACAGGTCAGACACTGAAGCTTTCTTT
TRBD2 NA TRBJ2-3 TRBV27 CASSLSLASDTQYF TGTGCCAGCAGTCTTTCACTAGCGTCAGATACGCAGTATTTT
NA NA TRBJ2-4 TRBV4-1 CASSRDPGDIQYF TGCGCCAGCAGCCGTGATCCCGGGGACATTCAGTACTTC
NA NA TRBJ2-2 TRBV7-9 CASSLMGPGELFF TGTGCCAGCAGCTTAATGGGACCCGGGGAGCTGTTTTTT
TRBD1 many TRBJ2-1 TRBV9 CASSAWGQGVGNNEQFF TGTGCCAGCAGCGCTTGGGGACAGGGCGTCGGAAACAATGAGCAGTTCTTC
NA NA TRBJ2-1 TRBV12-5 CASGLVGSGYNEQFF TGTGCTAGTGGTTTGGTGGGTAGCGGATACAATGAGCAGTTCTTC
TRBD1 few TRBJ2-1 TRBV2 CASPGQGGEQFF TGTGCCAGTCCGGGACAGGGAGGTGAGCAGTTCTTC
TRBD1 few TRBJ2-2 TRBV5-1 CASSWSSGTGGAGELFF TGCGCCAGCAGCTGGTCTTCCGGGACAGGGGGAGCCGGGGAGCTGTTTTTT
NA NA TRBJ2-2 TRBV29-1 CSVGDGVAGELFF TGCAGCGTTGGGGACGGAGTGGCCGGGGAGCTGTTTTTT
TRBD1 few TRBJ1-4 TRBV29-1 CSVMTGLGELFF TGCAGCGTCATGACAGGGCTGGGGGAACTGTTTTTT
NA few TRBJ2-1 TRBV9 CASSVDVDEQFF TGTGCCAGCAGCGTAGATGTCGATGAGCAGTTCTTC
TRBD1 NA TRBJ1-2 TRBV7-9 CASSPGQVEGYTF TGTGCCAGCAGCCCGGGACAGGTGGAGGGCTACACCTTC
NA NA TRBJ1-6 TRBV5-4 CASSLGNSPLHF TGTGCCAGCAGCTTGGGTAATTCACCCCTCCACTTT
NA NA TRBJ2-5 TRBV5-1 CASSLVRMGETQYF TGCGCCAGCAGCTTGGTCAGGATGGGAGAGACCCAGTACTTC
TRBD1 NA TRBJ1-2 TRBV4-1 CASSQDPPATGGAYGYTF TGCGCCAGCAGCCAAGACCCTCCCGCTACAGGGGGGGCCTATGGCTACACCTTC
TRBD1 few TRBJ1-1 TRBV5-1 CASSLSGTGNTEAFF TGCGCCAGCAGCTTGTCCGGGACAGGGAACACTGAAGCTTTCTTT
NA few TRBJ2-3 TRBV29-1 CSVDGPSTDTQYF TGCAGCGTTGACGGGCCAAGCACAGATACGCAGTATTTT